Described below is a single T cell receptor (beta chain) sequence and its context. What it binds is unknown. The CDR3 is made up of 15 amino acids. Germline loops: CDR1 DFQATT, CDR2 SNEGSKA (reference sequence). The trim removed 1 base at V and 6 bases at J, leaving 10 bases unmatched. These data are taken from a study of identical twins. A single record per CDR3 protein comes from TCRdb applying MiXCR to the 5' RACE reads. The table includes approximately 530,000 distinct CDR3 sequences, about 20% detected once. General observations from the study: One should note that invariant MAIT and iNKT cells could partly confound zero-insertion analyses. Shared out-of-frame alpha sequences (those common to twins) showed excess low generation probability.

Another study also made use of these data, one on yellow fever vaccine responses in identical twins. According to that study: Vaccine-induced T cell responses in twins were reportedly observed to appear partly convergent, partly personalized.

The origin of this receptor is a woman under 30 in good health. Sequenced: CD4+ T cells sorted from blood. The chain employs TRBV20-1 and TRBJ2-5; 8 nucleotides agree with TRBD2. The DNA for the CDR3 is TGCAGTGCTAGAGTAACGGGAGGGGGGCTGAAGACCCAGTACTTC. It is translated as CSARVTGGGLKTQYF.